This T cell receptor (beta chain) was recovered during a study of blood T cell repertoires in COVID-19 (dated by TCRdb to the early 2020s). Context from the whole study: Samples covering the acute and convalescent phases of COVID-19 were provided by collaborators in the United States, Italy and Spain. The repertoires were made available in a free public database intended to serve as a resource for research on the immune response to SARS-CoV-2. Where available, HLA class I and class II types were taken from metadata supplied by the sample provider and were not determined by assay-based typing. The material from the prospective study consisted of cDNA or gDNA derived from T cells, B-cell-depleted T cells, or PBMCs. Samples were obtained from the ongoing ImmuneRACE study (first 160 participants) and from about 1,300 subjects provided by 6 global collaborators. Subjects who had been exposed to COVID-19, were actively infected with it, or had recovered from it provided the deeply sampled blood TCRbeta repertoires that made up the dataset. Nearly every sample came with metadata listing a de-identified subject ID, COVID-19 status, age in years and sex.

The CDR3 numbers 16 residues from cysteine through phenylalanine. The entry retains the CDR3 DNA only, 48 bases that are in frame from base 1. After removal of 3 bases from V and 0 bases from J, the junction retains 6 bases not matched to a gene. The germline V gene (reference sequence) specifies SGHNT as CDR1 and YYREEE as CDR2. The immunoSEQ Assay, a bias-controlled multiplex PCR, was used to amplify TCRbeta CDR3 regions from genomic DNA. The paper's data handling went like this. The number of nucleated cells in each sample was estimated by amplification of reference gene primers within the assay. Sequence reads were collapsed and filtered to measure the absolute abundance of every unique TCRbeta CDR3 rearrangement. Productive Simpson clonality was computed per sample as the square root of Simpson's diversity index over productive rearrangements. The immuneACCESS repertoire file appears here via TCRdb, limited to in-frame rearrangements. These files lack a portion of the clones; in checked studies, under half of the deficit traces to unresolved V genes, and the cause of the others is not known. That table is the source of V, J and clone size, and D and trimming were worked out from the DNA. This sample is represented by roughly 170,000 clones; over 60% of them were singletons. The top ten clones comprise approximately 26% of the sample.

Comment on this clone: Its antigen specificity is not known. The sample holds no much larger clone one base away, and base qualities are not on file.

Results the study describes overall, beyond this receptor: How much clinical and demographic metadata was included differed by source and by participant, and the metadata was provided uncurated.

Each collaborating institution followed its own protocols to collect whole blood in K2EDTA tubes. For TCRbeta analysis, collaborator samples were shipped as frozen whole blood, as isolated PBMCs, or as DNA extracted from either sample type. This chain is built from TRBV5-4 and TRBJ2-1; 7 bases in between match TRBD2. The TCR sequence derives from a woman between 65 and 79 years old with acute or convalescent COVID-19. The sequenced sample consisted of peripheral blood. Here the CDR3 is given as CASSSRGRASYNEQFF. The DNA sequence is as follows: TGTGCCAGCAGCTCCCGGGGGAGGGCCTCCTACAATGAGCAGTTCTTC.